This paragraph covers one T cell receptor beta chain sequence. It lacks a known antigen. Within one base of it there is no much larger clone, and no base qualities were kept. The data belong to a study of blood T cell repertoires in COVID-19 (dated by TCRdb to 2018 to 2021). Regarding the complete study: Samples from collaborators originated in the United States, Italy and Spain and spanned both the acute and convalescent phases of COVID-19. The material from the prospective study consisted of cDNA or gDNA derived from T cells, B-cell-depleted T cells, or PBMCs. Subjects who had been exposed to COVID-19, were actively infected with it, or had recovered from it provided the deeply sampled blood TCRbeta repertoires that made up the dataset. The repertoires were released in a freely available public database meant as a resource for research on the immune response to SARS-CoV-2. The samples were drawn from two sources: the first 160 participants of the ongoing ImmuneRACE study, and some 1,300 subjects contributed by 6 global collaborators. Nearly every sample came with metadata listing a de-identified subject ID, COVID-19 status, age in years and sex. Where available, HLA class I and class II types were taken from metadata supplied by the sample provider and were not determined by assay-based typing.

Each collaborating institution followed its own protocols to collect whole blood in K2EDTA tubes. For TCRbeta analysis, collaborators shipped samples as frozen whole blood, isolated PBMCs, or DNA extracted from either of those sample types. Its CDR3 holds 17 amino acids, cysteine through phenylalanine. Only CDR3 DNA remains: 51 bases, in frame from the first base. Based on the germline V gene (reference sequence), the CDR1 and CDR2 sequences are LNHDA and SQIVND. Trimming accounts for 4 bases at V and 0 bases at J, while the number of junction bases matched to no gene is 9. Results the study describes overall, beyond this receptor: The amount of clinical and demographic metadata varied by source and participant and was provided uncurated.

TCRbeta CDR3 regions were amplified from genomic DNA by means of the immunoSEQ Assay, a bias-controlled multiplex PCR. Turning to the authors' computational methods: Within the assay, amplification of reference gene primers was used to estimate how many nucleated cells each sample contained. To quantify the absolute abundance of each unique TCRbeta CDR3 rearrangement, sequence reads were collapsed and filtered. For each sample, productive Simpson clonality was calculated as the square root of Simpson's diversity index over productive rearrangements. Here the immuneACCESS table is served through TCRdb, limited to in-frame sequences with V and J called. Missing clones are a known gap in these copies; in checked studies unresolved V genes cover under half, and the rest lacks a known reason. The DNA gave D and trimming, while V, J and clone size come from that table. This sample has more than 65,000 clones in its table, and over 65% of those were observed once. Of the sample, 12% falls within the top ten clones.

In this chain, TRBV19 is recombined with TRBJ2-4; TRBD1 aligns with 7 central bases. This receptor was obtained from a human donor in a cohort sampled during active COVID-19. The sequencing sample was made of peripheral blood. The DNA sequence is TGTGCCAGTAGTAGCCGGGACAGTACACTAGCCAAAAACATTCAGTACTTC. Translated, it gives CASSSRDSTLAKNIQYF. Reference TRBV19 and TRBJ2-4 proteins supply the regions before and after the CDR3; the full variable domain is: DGGITQSPKYLFRKEGQNVTLSCEQNLNHDAMYWYRQDPGQGLRLIYYSQIVNDFQKGDIAEGYSVSREKKESFPLTVTSAQKNPTAFYLCASSSRDSTLAKNIQYFGAGTRLSVL.